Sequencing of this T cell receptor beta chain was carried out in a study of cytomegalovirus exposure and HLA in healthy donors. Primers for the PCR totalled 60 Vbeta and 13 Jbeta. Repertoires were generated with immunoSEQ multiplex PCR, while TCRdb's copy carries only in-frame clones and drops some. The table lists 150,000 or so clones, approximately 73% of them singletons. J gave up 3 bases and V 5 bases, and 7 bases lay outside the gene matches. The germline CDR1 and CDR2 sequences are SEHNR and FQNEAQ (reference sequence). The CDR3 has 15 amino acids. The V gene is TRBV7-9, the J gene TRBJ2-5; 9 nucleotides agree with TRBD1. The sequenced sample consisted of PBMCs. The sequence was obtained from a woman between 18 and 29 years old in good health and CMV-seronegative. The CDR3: CASSGIQGAEETQYF. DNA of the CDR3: TGTGCCAGCAGCGGGATACAGGGGGCAGAAGAGACCCAGTACTTC.